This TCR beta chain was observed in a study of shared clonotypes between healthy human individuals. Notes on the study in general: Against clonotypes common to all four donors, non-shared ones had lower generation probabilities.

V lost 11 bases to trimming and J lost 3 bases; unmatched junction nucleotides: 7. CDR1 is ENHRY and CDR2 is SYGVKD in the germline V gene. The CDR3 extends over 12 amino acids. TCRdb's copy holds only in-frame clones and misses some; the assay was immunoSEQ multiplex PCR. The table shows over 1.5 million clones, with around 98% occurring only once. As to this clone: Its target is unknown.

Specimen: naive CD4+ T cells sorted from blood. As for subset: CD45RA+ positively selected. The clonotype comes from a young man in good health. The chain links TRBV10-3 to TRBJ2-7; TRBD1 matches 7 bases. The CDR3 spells CAASGGVYEQYF. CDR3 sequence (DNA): TGTGCCGCCTCAGGGGGAGTCTACGAGCAGTACTTC.